This TCR beta chain came from a study of blood T cells in healthy people across ages. CDR1 LGHNT and CDR2 FRNRAP come from the germline V gene. With 3 bases removed from V and 2 bases from J, the gap between germline ends came to 22 bases. This CDR3 spans 18 amino acids. The second PCR ran about 6 to 11 cycles with a sample-barcoded 5' primer and J-beta primers. TCRdb recomputed calls from the 5' RACE reads with MiXCR, one row per CDR3 protein. Of 600,000 to 850,000 distinct CDR3 sequences listed, roughly 25% were seen once; the top ten hold 9.4%. The same specimen was also included in a second study, on T cells of mothers and their children.

Material: blood. This clonotype originated in a boy younger than 18 in good health. V usage is TRBV12-5 and J usage is TRBJ2-5; D may match TRBD1 or TRBD2 (5 bases each). CDR3 sequence: CASGFGTERPGGQETQYF. DNA of the CDR3: TGTGCTAGTGGTTTCGGGACGGAACGTCCTGGTGGTCAAGAGACCCAGTACTTC.